These 21 T cell receptor beta chains came from one sample sequenced in a study of blood T cell repertoires in COVID-19. Assay: immunoSEQ multiplex PCR; the TCRdb copy retains only in-frame clones and omits some. The sample consists of around 160,000 clones, around four fifths of them appearing once. The sample was peripheral blood. The receptors shown here come from a human donor in a cohort sampled during active COVID-19.

The chain recombines TRBV4-2 with TRBJ1-2; D might be TRBD1 (5 bases). Germline assignment: CDR1 LGHNA and CDR2 YNFKEQ. The V and J ends lost 1 base and 3 bases respectively, with 18 bases between them. This CDR3 is 17 amino acids long. The CDR3 DNA reads as TGTGCCAGCAGCCAAGTGGGAGGGACGGGGGATTACTATGGCTACACCTTC. This encodes CASSQVGGTGDYYGYTF.

The CDR3 protein is CASKTGGHTGELFF. The CDR3 DNA is TGTGCCAGCAAGACCGGGGGACACACCGGGGAGCTGTTTTTT. The rearrangement links TRBV7-2 to TRBJ2-2, with D perhaps matching TRBD2 (6 bases). CDR1 is SGHTA and CDR2 is FQGNSA in the germline V gene. The CDR3 has 14 amino acids. V was trimmed by 7 bases and J by 3 bases, leaving 12 bases between them. The whole variable domain, remainder taken from reference TRBV7-2 and TRBJ2-2, is GAGVSQSPSNKVTEKGKDVELRCDPISGHTALYWYRQSLGQGLEFLIYFQGNSAPDKSGLPSDRFSAERTGGSVSTLTIQRTQQEDSAVYLCASKTGGHTGELFFGEGSRLTVL.

The chain is built from TRBV19 and TRBJ1-5; 7 bases fit TRBD1. V gave up 7 bases and J gave up 7 bases; unmatched junction bases: 7. CDR1 LNHDA and CDR2 SQIVND come from the germline V gene (reference sequence). CDR3 size: 13 residues. The CDR3 spells CASKRDSRQPQHF. DNA of the CDR3: TGTGCCAGTAAAAGGGACAGCCGACAGCCCCAGCATTTT.

This rearrangement joins TRBV5-4 to TRBJ1-2, with a tentative D call TRBD1 (5 bases). This CDR3 region has 16 residues. V was cut by 2 bases and J by 8 bases, with 22 bases left in between. CDR1 is SGHNT and CDR2 is YYREEE in the germline V gene (reference sequence). The CDR3 DNA reads as TGTGCCAGCAGCTTCCCAGGGCCGGGCGGGGATGAAGGCTACACCTTC. This codes for CASSFPGPGGDEGYTF.

The V gene is TRBV7-2, the J gene TRBJ2-7, with a possible D match to TRBD1 (6 bases). The CDR3 consists of 16 residues. Germline CDR1 SGHTA, CDR2 FQGNSA. The germline V and J ends were trimmed by 3 bases and 2 bases, with 17 bases remaining between them. CDR3 DNA sequence: TGTGCCAGCAGCTTGGGCTCCGGGACAAAGACCTACGAGCAGTACTTC. Translated, it gives CASSLGSGTKTYEQYF.

V gene TRBV11-2 combines with J gene TRBJ2-3, with a possible D match to TRBD1 (6 bases). The CDR3 contains 14 residues. Germline V gene lookup returns CDR1 SGHAT and CDR2 FQNNGV. V lost 5 bases to trimming and J lost 3 bases, with 12 bases between them. CDR3 DNA: TGTGCCAGCAGCCCAGGGGACCGAACAGATACGCAGTATTTT. Its protein product is CASSPGDRTDTQYF.

This chain links TRBV14 with TRBJ1-3; the match to TRBD1 covers 7 bases. The CDR3 has 16 amino acids. Germline lookup yields CDR1 SGHDN and CDR2 FVKESK. J lost 4 bases, V lost 0 bases, and 6 bases had no gene match. The CDR3 protein is CASSQDRQGSGNTIYF. CDR3 sequence (DNA): TGTGCCAGCAGCCAAGATCGACAGGGATCAGGAAACACCATATATTTT.

The gene calls are TRBV7-2 and TRBJ1-5; TRBD1 matches at 10 bases. The germline V gene has CDR1 SGHTA and CDR2 FQGNSA. CDR3 size: 13 residues. The junction had 1 base not matched to a gene; V was cut back by 5 bases and J by 6 bases. CDR3 sequence reads: CASSRDRGQPQHF. In nucleotides, the CDR3 is TGTGCCAGCAGCCGGGACAGGGGTCAGCCCCAGCATTTT.

This chain uses TRBV4-2 with TRBJ2-1, with 11 bases fitting TRBD2. Germline CDR1 and CDR2: LGHNA and YNFKEQ. This CDR3 comprises 17 residues. V gave up 0 bases and J gave up 7 bases; unmatched junction bases: 8. CDR3 protein: CASSQDLSIAGGNEQFF. In DNA form, the CDR3 reads TGTGCCAGCAGCCAAGATCTTAGCATAGCGGGGGGGAATGAGCAGTTCTTC.

The genes are TRBV9 and TRBJ1-3, with 8 bases fitting TRBD1. Trimming removed 8 bases from V and 3 bases from J; junction bases left unmatched: 4. The V gene's germline CDR1 is SGDLS and CDR2 YYNGEE. The CDR3 has 13 residues. CDR3 nucleotide sequence: TGTGCCAGTTTGGGACAGGATGGAAACACCATATATTTT. Translated: CASLGQDGNTIYF.

The chain has TRBV5-5 and TRBJ1-2; D is unclear. The germline V and J ends were trimmed by 0 bases and 4 bases, with 10 bases remaining between them. This CDR3 is 14 amino acids long. The germline V gene has CDR1 SGHKS and CDR2 YYEKEE (reference sequence). In nucleotides, the CDR3 is TGTGCCAGCAGCTTGGCCTTGGCAGGCTATGGCTACACCTTC. This sequence encodes CASSLALAGYGYTF.

This chain joins TRBV27 and TRBJ1-2, with a weak D call TRBD1 (5 bases). V was trimmed by 4 bases and J by 7 bases, leaving 13 bases between them. Germline lookup yields CDR1 MNHEY and CDR2 SMNVEV (reference sequence). The CDR3 loop spans 13 amino acids. CDR3 in amino acids: CASSSSGWRGYTF. CDR3 in DNA: TGTGCCAGCAGTTCCTCAGGGTGGCGTGGCTACACCTTC.

The V call is TRBV12-3 or TRBV12-4, the J call TRBJ1-4, with no clear D. CDR3 length: 13 residues. V lost 8 bases and J lost 5, with 12 bases in between. CDR3 bases: TGTGCCAGCTCCTTGGGCGGGAATGAAAAACTGTTTTTT. Its translation is CASSLGGNEKLFF.

This chain connects TRBV5-1 to TRBJ2-5; maybe TRBD2 (5 bases). V was clipped by 8 bases and J by 2 bases, with 19 bases between them. CDR1 is SGHRS, CDR2 YFSETQ, per germline. There are 15 residues in the CDR3. CDR3 region: CASTPGSQRQETQYF. CDR3 sequence (DNA): TGCGCCAGTACCCCCGGGTCCCAGCGGCAAGAGACCCAGTACTTC.

J is TRBJ2-2 and V is TRBV9; TRBD2 might be the D (6 bases). V dropped 0 bases and J dropped 4 bases, with 10 bases sitting between them. The CDR3 loop spans 15 amino acids. Looked up from germline, CDR1 is SGDLS and CDR2 is YYNGEE. The CDR3 DNA is TGTGCCAGCAGCGTAGGCGGACTATCCACCGGGGAGCTGTTTTTT. It encodes CASSVGGLSTGELFF.

The chain uses TRBV11-1 and TRBJ2-1; D is ambiguous. Trimming took 5 bases from V and 1 from J, leaving 9 bases between them. The CDR3 length is 14 residues. Germline CDR1 and CDR2: SGHAT and FQDESV (reference sequence). The CDR3 sequence is CASSPQFSYNEQFF. DNA for the CDR3: TGTGCCAGCAGCCCCCAGTTTTCCTACAATGAGCAGTTCTTC.

Concerning this clone: A much larger clone differs by one base, so this may be a read error. V is TRBV12-3 or TRBV12-4 and J is TRBJ1-5, with 7 bases matching TRBD1. This CDR3 spans 13 amino acids. V lost 6 bases and J lost 4; bases outside the gene matches: 3. The CDR3 DNA sequence: TGTGCCAGCAGCCAGACAGGGAATCAGCCCCAGCATTTT. It specifies CASSQTGNQPQHF.

The gene calls are TRBV28 and TRBJ1-4; TRBD1 is a possible D gene (5 bases). The CDR3 length is 15 residues. Germline V gene data show CDR1 as MDHEN and CDR2 as SYDVKM. Deletions cut 2 bases from V and 0 bases from J, with 7 bases between. Written as DNA, the CDR3 is TGTGCCAGCAGTTTAACGGGGGCAACTAATGAAAAACTGTTTTTT. Encoded protein: CASSLTGATNEKLFF.

This clone was seen a handful of times. The chain joins TRBV9 to TRBJ1-5; D is unresolved. Germline CDR1 is SGDLS and CDR2 is YYNGEE. The CDR3 has 15 residues. V shed 3 bases and J shed 1 base, with 11 bases lying between them. The CDR3 loop reads CASSEAPGSNQPQHF. The CDR3 DNA is TGTGCCAGCAGCGAGGCCCCGGGGAGCAATCAGCCCCAGCATTTT.

The chain combines TRBV27 with TRBJ2-1; 8 bases align to TRBD2. Per germline, CDR1 MNHEY and CDR2 SMNVEV (reference sequence). Unmatched junction bases numbered 4, after V lost 2 bases and J lost 4 bases. The CDR3 length is 15 residues. The CDR3 DNA is TGTGCCAGCAGTTTAGAACTAGCGGTATACAATGAGCAGTTCTTC. It specifies CASSLELAVYNEQFF.

The chain links TRBV3-1 (or the pseudogene TRBV3-2) to TRBJ1-5, with TRBD1 as a possible D gene (6 bases). The CDR3 runs to 16 residues. V lost 3 bases, J lost 0 bases, and 12 bases lay in between. In germline, CDR1 is LGHDT, CDR2 YNNKEL (reference sequence). The CDR3 region is CASSQTGVNSNQPQHF. In DNA, the CDR3 is TGTGCCAGCAGCCAGACAGGAGTCAATAGCAATCAGCCCCAGCATTTT.